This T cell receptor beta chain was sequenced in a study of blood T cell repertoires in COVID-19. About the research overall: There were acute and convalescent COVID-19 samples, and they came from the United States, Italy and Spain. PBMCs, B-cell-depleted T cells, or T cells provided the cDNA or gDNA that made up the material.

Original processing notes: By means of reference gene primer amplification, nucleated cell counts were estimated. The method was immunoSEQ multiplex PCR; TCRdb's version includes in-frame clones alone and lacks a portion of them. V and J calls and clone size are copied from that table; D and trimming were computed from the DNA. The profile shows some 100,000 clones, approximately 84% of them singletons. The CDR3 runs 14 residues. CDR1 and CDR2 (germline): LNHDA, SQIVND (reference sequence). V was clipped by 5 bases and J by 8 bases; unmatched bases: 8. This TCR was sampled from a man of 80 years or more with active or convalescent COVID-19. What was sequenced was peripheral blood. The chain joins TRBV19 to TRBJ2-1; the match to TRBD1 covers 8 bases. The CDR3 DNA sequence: TGTGCCAGTAGTGACAGGGGCCCTAGGGATGAGCAGTTCTTC. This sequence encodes CASSDRGPRDEQFF.